This T cell receptor beta chain appears in the sequencing data of a study of cytomegalovirus exposure and HLA in healthy donors. Whole-study findings and limits: As a later analysis showed, a missense DCLRE1C variant was linked to trimming of TCR beta V- and J-genes. Across donors, most TCRs were seen rarely, yet some public ones were widespread.

The PCR had 60 Vbeta and 13 Jbeta primers. Measured with immunoSEQ multiplex PCR; TCRdb has only the in-frame clones, and not every one. The data contain about 130,000 clones, 75% to 85% of them seen just once; the ten biggest clones take up roughly 2.7%. V was trimmed by 0 bases and J by 1 base, leaving 7 bases between them. The CDR3 length is 15 residues. CDR1 is LGHNA, CDR2 YSLEER, per germline. About this clone: The antigen is unknown.

Input material: PBMCs. The chain carries TRBV4-3 and TRBJ2-1; D perhaps matches TRBD2 (6 bases). This TCR derives from a man aged 45 to 65 in good health and CMV-seronegative. CDR3 region: CASSQDRGSYNEQFF. CDR3 DNA: TGCGCCAGCAGCCAAGATCGGGGGTCCTACAATGAGCAGTTCTTC.